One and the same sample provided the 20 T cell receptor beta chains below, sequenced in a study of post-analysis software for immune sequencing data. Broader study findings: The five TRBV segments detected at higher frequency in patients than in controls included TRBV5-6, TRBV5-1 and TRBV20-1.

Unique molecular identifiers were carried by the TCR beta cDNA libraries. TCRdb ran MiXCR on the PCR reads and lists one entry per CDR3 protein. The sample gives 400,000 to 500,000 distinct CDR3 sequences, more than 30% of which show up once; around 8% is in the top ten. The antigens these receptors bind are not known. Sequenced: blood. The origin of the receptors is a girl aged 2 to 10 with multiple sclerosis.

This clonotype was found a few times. As DNA, the CDR3 is TGTGCCAGCAGAATAGCGGGAGTGGGCGGGGAGCTGTTTTTT. It codes for CASRIAGVGGELFF. V gene TRBV27 combines with J gene TRBJ2-2, with 9 bases identical to TRBD2. This CDR3 has 14 amino acids. The ends lost 6 bases at V and 7 bases at J; junction bases unmatched: 6. The V gene's germline CDR1 is MNHEY and CDR2 SMNVEV (reference sequence).

DNA of the CDR3: TGCGCCAGCAGCCCCCATGGGGGGCGGGAGACCCAGTACTTC. Amino acids: CASSPHGGRETQYF. The rearrangement joins TRBV4-3 to TRBJ2-5; D assignment may be TRBD1 or TRBD2 (6 bases each). CDR1 LGHNA and CDR2 YSLEER come from the germline V gene. This CDR3 has 14 residues. The germline V and J ends were trimmed by 4 bases and 5 bases, with 14 bases remaining between them.

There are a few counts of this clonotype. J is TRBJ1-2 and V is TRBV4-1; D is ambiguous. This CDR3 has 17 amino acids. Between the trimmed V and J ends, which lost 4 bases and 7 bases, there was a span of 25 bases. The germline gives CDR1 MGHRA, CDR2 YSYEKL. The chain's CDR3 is CASSPQGPDVLLRGYTF. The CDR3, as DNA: TGCGCCAGCAGCCCGCAAGGGCCCGACGTCCTTTTACGTGGCTACACCTTC.

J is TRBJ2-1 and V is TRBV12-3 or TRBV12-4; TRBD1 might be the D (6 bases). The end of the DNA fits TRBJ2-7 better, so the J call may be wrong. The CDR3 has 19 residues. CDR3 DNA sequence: TGTGCCAGCAGTTTAGGTACAGGGCCGGCGGTGAGCTCCTACAATGAGCAGTACTTC. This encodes CASSLGTGPAVSSYNEQYF.

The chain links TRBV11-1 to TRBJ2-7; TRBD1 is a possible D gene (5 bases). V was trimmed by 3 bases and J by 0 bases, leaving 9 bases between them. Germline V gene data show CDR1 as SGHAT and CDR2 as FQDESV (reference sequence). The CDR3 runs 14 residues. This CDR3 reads CASSFSTGSYEQYF. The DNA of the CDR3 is TGTGCCAGCAGCTTTTCTACAGGCTCCTACGAGCAGTACTTC. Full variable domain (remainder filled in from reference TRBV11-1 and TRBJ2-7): EAEVAQSPRYKITEKSQAVAFWCDPISGHATLYWYRQILGQGPELLVQFQDESVVDDSQLPKDRFSAERLKGVDSTLKIQPAELGDSAMYLCASSFSTGSYEQYFGPGTRLTVT.

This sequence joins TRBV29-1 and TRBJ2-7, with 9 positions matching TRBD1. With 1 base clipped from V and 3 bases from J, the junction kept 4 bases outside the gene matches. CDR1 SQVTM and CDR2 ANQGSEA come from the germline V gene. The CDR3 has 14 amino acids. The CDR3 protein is CSVEGQGEFYEQYF. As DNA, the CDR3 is TGCAGCGTTGAAGGACAGGGGGAATTCTACGAGCAGTACTTC.

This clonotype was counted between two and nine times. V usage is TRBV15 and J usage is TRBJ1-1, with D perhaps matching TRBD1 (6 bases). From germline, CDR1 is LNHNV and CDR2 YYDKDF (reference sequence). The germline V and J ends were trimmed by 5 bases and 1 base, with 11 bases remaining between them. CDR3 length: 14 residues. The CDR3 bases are TGTGCCACCAGCCTATTACAGGGGAACACTGAAGCTTTCTTT. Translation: CATSLLQGNTEAFF.

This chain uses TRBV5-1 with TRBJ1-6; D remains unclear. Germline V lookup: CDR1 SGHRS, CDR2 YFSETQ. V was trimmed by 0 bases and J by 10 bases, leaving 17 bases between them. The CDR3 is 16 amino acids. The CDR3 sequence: CASSLEGRGNYSPLHF. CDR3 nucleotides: TGCGCCAGCAGCTTGGAAGGGAGAGGGAATTACTCACCCCTCCACTTT.

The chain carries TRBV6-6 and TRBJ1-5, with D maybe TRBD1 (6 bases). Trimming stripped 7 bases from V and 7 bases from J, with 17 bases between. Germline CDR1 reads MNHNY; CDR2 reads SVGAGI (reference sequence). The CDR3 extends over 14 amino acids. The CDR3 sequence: CASTSSQGNQPQHF. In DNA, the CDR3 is TGTGCCAGCACCAGTTCCCAGGGGAACCAGCCCCAGCATTTT.

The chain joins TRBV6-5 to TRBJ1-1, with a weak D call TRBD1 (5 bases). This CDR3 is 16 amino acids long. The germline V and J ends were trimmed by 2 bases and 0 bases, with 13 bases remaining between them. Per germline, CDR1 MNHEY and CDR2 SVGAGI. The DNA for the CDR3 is TGTGCCAGCAGTTACCCTCATGACAGAATGAACACTGAAGCTTTCTTT. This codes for CASSYPHDRMNTEAFF.

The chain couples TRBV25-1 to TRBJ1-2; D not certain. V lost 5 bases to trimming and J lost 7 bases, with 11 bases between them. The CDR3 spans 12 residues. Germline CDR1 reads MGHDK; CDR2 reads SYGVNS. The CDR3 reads CASSLRGAGYTF. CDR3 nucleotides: TGTGCCAGCAGTTTACGGGGAGCTGGCTACACCTTC.

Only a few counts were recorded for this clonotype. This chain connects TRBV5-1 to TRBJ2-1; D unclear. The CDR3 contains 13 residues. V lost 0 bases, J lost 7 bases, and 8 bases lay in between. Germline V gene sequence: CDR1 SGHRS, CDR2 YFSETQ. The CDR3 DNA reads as TGCGCCAGCAGCTTGGATGGTTGGAATGAGCAGTTCTTC. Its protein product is CASSLDGWNEQFF. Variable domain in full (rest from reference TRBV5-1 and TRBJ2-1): KAGVTQTPRYLIKTRGQQVTLSCSPISGHRSVSWYQQTPGQGLQFLFEYFSETQRNKGNFPGRFSGRQFSNSRSEMNVSTLELGDSALYLCASSLDGWNEQFFGPGTRLTVL.

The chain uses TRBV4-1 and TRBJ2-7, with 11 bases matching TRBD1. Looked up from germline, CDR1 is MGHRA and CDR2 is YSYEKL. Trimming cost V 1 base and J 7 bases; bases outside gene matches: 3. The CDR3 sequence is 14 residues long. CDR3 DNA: TGCGCCAGCAGCCAAGGGACAGGGGGCGATGAGCAGTACTTC. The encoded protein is CASSQGTGGDEQYF.

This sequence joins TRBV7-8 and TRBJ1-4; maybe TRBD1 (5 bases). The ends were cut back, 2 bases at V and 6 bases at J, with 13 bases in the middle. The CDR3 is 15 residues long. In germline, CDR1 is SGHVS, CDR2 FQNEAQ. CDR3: CASSLISGLDEKLFF. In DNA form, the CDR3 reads TGTGCCAGCAGCTTAATATCAGGGCTGGATGAAAAACTGTTTTTT.

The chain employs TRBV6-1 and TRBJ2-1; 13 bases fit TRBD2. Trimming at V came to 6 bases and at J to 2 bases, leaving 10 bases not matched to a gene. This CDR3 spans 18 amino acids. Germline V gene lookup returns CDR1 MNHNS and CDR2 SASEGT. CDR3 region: CASSPGTSGVSPYNEQFF. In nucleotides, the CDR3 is TGTGCCAGCAGCCCTGGGACTAGCGGGGTCTCTCCCTACAATGAGCAGTTCTTC.

CDR3 coding DNA: TGTGCCAGCAGTTACCTCGGACAGATTAACTATGGCTACACCTTC. Its protein product is CASSYLGQINYGYTF. The chain combines TRBV6-2 or TRBV6-3 with TRBJ1-2; possibly TRBD1 for D (6 bases). Trimming removed 2 bases at V and 1 base at J, with 11 bases between. In germline, CDR1 is MNHEY, CDR2 SVGEGT. The CDR3 is 15 amino acids.

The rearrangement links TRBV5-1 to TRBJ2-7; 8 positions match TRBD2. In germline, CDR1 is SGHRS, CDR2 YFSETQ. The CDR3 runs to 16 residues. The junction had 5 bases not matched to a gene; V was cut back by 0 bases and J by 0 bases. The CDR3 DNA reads TGCGCCAGCAGCTTGGTGGGCGGGAGGTACTCCTACGAGCAGTACTTC. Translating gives CASSLVGGRYSYEQYF.

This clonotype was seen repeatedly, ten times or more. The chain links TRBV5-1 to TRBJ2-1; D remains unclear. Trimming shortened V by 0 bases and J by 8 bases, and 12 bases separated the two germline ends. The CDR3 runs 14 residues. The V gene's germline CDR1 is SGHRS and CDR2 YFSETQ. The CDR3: CASSLAGSQHEQFF. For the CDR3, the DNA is TGCGCCAGCAGCTTGGCCGGTAGCCAACATGAGCAGTTCTTC.

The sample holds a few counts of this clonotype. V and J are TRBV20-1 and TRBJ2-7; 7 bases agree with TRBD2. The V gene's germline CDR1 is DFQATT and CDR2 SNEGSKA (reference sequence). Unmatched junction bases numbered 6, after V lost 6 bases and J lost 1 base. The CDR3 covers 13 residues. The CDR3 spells CSARTRTSYEQYF. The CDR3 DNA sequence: TGCAGTGCCAGGACTAGAACTTCCTACGAGCAGTACTTC.

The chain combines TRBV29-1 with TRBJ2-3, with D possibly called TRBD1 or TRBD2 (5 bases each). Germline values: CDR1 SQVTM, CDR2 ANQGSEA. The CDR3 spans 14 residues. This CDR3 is CSGGRDHSTDTQYF. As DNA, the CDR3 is TGCAGTGGGGGACGAGACCATAGCACAGATACGCAGTATTTT.